A single sample gave rise to the 18 T cell receptor beta chains below, sequenced in a study of cytomegalovirus exposure and HLA in healthy donors. Libraries were prepared by immunoSEQ multiplex PCR; TCRdb keeps only in-frame clonotypes and omits some of them. The table records roughly 60,000 clones, 85% to 95% of them present only once. Sequencing was done on a sample of PBMCs. The origin of the receptors is a woman between 18 and 30 years old in good health and CMV-seropositive.

The rearrangement joins TRBV6-5 to TRBJ1-5, with D unresolved. This CDR3 region has 14 residues. Germline CDR1 reads MNHEY; CDR2 reads SVGAGI. Between the trimmed V and J ends, which lost 0 bases and 0 bases, there was a span of 3 bases. The CDR3 nucleotides are TGTGCCAGCAGTTACTCCTATAGCAATCAGCCCCAGCATTTT. It codes for CASSYSYSNQPQHF.

This clone showed up just once. The chain combines TRBV11-2 with TRBJ1-1; 9 bases fit TRBD1. This CDR3 comprises 14 residues. Germline CDR1 is SGHAT and CDR2 is FQNNGV. V lost 4 bases, J lost 6 bases, and 6 bases stayed unmatched. The CDR3 DNA is TGTGCCAGCAGCTCCACAGGGGGCTTGGCTGAAGCTTTCTTT. This codes for CASSSTGGLAEAFF.

V is TRBV9 and J is TRBJ2-1; 7 bases line up with TRBD2. From germline, CDR1 is SGDLS and CDR2 YYNGEE. V gave up 1 base and J gave up 10 bases; unmatched junction bases: 8. CDR3 length: 14 amino acids. The CDR3 DNA sequence: TGTGCCAGCAGCGTATTCACCAGTAGCGGGGAGCAGTTCTTC. Translating it yields CASSVFTSSGEQFF.

The chain uses TRBV7-9 and TRBJ1-4; 8 bases agree with TRBD1. The CDR3 has 16 residues. Trimming removed 5 bases from V and 4 bases from J; junction bases left unmatched: 9. The germline CDR1 and CDR2 sequences are SEHNR and FQNEAQ (reference sequence). The CDR3 DNA reads TGTGCCAGCAGCCTCGGACAGGGCAGCCTTAATGAAAAACTGTTTTTT. Its protein is CASSLGQGSLNEKLFF.

J is TRBJ2-3 and V is TRBV6-5, with D hard to call. From germline, CDR1 is MNHEY and CDR2 SVGAGI. V was pared by 6 bases and J by 0 bases, with 10 bases between. This CDR3 is 14 amino acids long. The CDR3 region is CASRRSTSTDTQYF. CDR3 DNA: TGTGCCAGCAGACGCTCCACTAGCACAGATACGCAGTATTTT.

The chain uses TRBV5-1 and TRBJ2-5; 10 bases agree with TRBD2. CDR1 and CDR2 (germline): SGHRS, YFSETQ. Germline trimming cut 0 bases from V and 2 bases from J; bases unmatched to any gene: 7. The length of the CDR3 is 17 residues. The chain's CDR3 is CASSLALTSGTQETQYF. CDR3 DNA sequence: TGCGCCAGCAGCTTGGCCCTCACTAGCGGGACTCAAGAGACCCAGTACTTC. Full variable domain (rest looked up from reference TRBV5-1 and TRBJ2-5): KAGVTQTPRYLIKTRGQQVTLSCSPISGHRSVSWYQQTPGQGLQFLFEYFSETQRNKGNFPGRFSGRQFSNSRSEMNVSTLELGDSALYLCASSLALTSGTQETQYFGPGTRLLVL.

The V and J genes are TRBV5-4 and TRBJ2-5; D gene ambiguous. Germline CDR1 SGHNT, CDR2 YYREEE (reference sequence). The V gene lost 0 bases and the J gene lost 5 bases, with 11 bases spanning the gap. There are 14 residues in the CDR3. CDR3 sequence reads: CASSLGFYRETQYF. CDR3 coding DNA: TGTGCCAGCAGCTTGGGATTCTACCGGGAGACCCAGTACTTC.

The chain recombines TRBV5-1 with TRBJ2-6, with a weak D call TRBD1 (5 bases). CDR3 length equals 19 residues. CDR1 and CDR2 (germline): SGHRS, YFSETQ. V lost 0 bases and J lost 1, with 17 bases in between. CDR3 in DNA: TGCGCCAGCAGCTTGGCCGCAGGGATTTCCCTTTCTGGGGCCAACGTCCTGACTTTC. It encodes CASSLAAGISLSGANVLTF. The whole variable domain, filled in from reference TRBV5-1 and TRBJ2-6, reads KAGVTQTPRYLIKTRGQQVTLSCSPISGHRSVSWYQQTPGQGLQFLFEYFSETQRNKGNFPGRFSGRQFSNSRSEMNVSTLELGDSALYLCASSLAAGISLSGANVLTFGAGSRLTVL.

The V and J genes are TRBV2 and TRBJ1-1; maybe TRBD1 (5 bases). CDR3 length: 13 residues. V lost 4 bases to trimming and J lost 3 bases, with 9 bases between them. Germline V CDR1 and CDR2: SNHLY, FYNNEI. The DNA for the CDR3 is TGTGCCAGCAGTGTGACAGTAGACACTGAAGCTTTCTTT. This sequence encodes CASSVTVDTEAFF. The whole variable domain, filled in from reference TRBV2 and TRBJ1-1, reads EPEVTQTPSHQVTQMGQEVILRCVPISNHLYFYWYRQILGQKVEFLVSFYNNEISEKSEIFDDQFSVERPDGSNFTLKIRSTKLEDSAMYFCASSVTVDTEAFFGQGTRLTVV.

The V gene is TRBV4-1, the J gene TRBJ2-7; 8 nucleotides line up with TRBD1. The CDR3 has 16 residues. V lost 4 bases and J lost 5; bases outside the gene matches: 13. CDR1 and CDR2 (germline): MGHRA, YSYEKL. CDR3 nucleotides: TGCGCCAGCAGCCGTCCGTCCCAGGGGGCGGTCCACGAGCAGTACTTC. This sequence encodes CASSRPSQGAVHEQYF.

The chain uses TRBV11-2 and TRBJ2-5; perhaps TRBD1 as D (7 bases). The CDR3 runs to 14 residues. The V end lost 5 bases, the J end lost 5 bases, and 15 bases lay between the germline ends. Germline-derived CDR1 and CDR2 are SGHAT and FQNNGV. For the CDR3, the DNA is TGTGCCAGCAGCCCAATTTCAGGGGGGGAGACCCAGTACTTC. The encoded protein is CASSPISGGETQYF.

This chain links TRBV2 with TRBJ2-5, with 8 bases lining up with TRBD2. Germline loops: CDR1 SNHLY, CDR2 FYNNEI. The CDR3 length is 21 residues. With V trimmed by 6 bases and J by 7 bases, 31 bases remained unmatched. The CDR3 bases are TGTGCCAGCAGCACCAGGACGGGGGGTAGCGGGAAGAGGGGAAGCATGGCGACCCAGTACTTC. This translates into CASSTRTGGSGKRGSMATQYF.

The CDR3 bases are TGTGCCAGCAGCGAACCCGGGACAGGGAACTATGGCTACACCTTC. Translation gives CASSEPGTGNYGYTF. V usage is TRBV7-2 and J usage is TRBJ1-2, with 9 bases identical to TRBD1. J lost 2 bases, V lost 5 bases, and 6 bases had no gene match. From germline, CDR1 is SGHTA and CDR2 FQGNSA. The CDR3 covers 15 residues.

The genes are TRBV4-3 and TRBJ1-1; D ambiguous. CDR3 size: 14 residues. The germline V gene has CDR1 LGHNA and CDR2 YSLEER. V was shortened by 0 bases and J by 5 bases, with 10 bases between the two germline ends. The CDR3 spells CASSQDWGGTEAFF. The DNA of the CDR3 is TGCGCCAGCAGCCAAGATTGGGGAGGAACTGAAGCTTTCTTT.

This chain links TRBV5-1 with TRBJ2-7; TRBD1 matches at 10 bases. Germline trimming cut 0 bases from V and 4 bases from J; bases unmatched to any gene: 4. This CDR3 has 15 residues. Germline lookup yields CDR1 SGHRS and CDR2 YFSETQ. The CDR3 nucleotides are TGCGCCAGCAGCTTGGTCGGACAGGGGGTTTACGAGCAGTACTTC. It yields the protein CASSLVGQGVYEQYF.

The chain couples TRBV28 to TRBJ1-5; TRBD1 is a possible D gene (6 bases). The CDR3 spans 13 residues. Trimming stripped 8 bases from V and 0 bases from J, with 8 bases between. The germline CDR1 and CDR2 sequences are MDHEN and SYDVKM. CDR3 loop: CASGQNSNQPQHF. DNA for the CDR3: TGTGCCAGCGGACAGAATAGCAATCAGCCCCAGCATTTT.

This sequence joins TRBV19 and TRBJ2-3, with 12 bases identical to TRBD2. CDR1 and CDR2 from the germline V gene are LNHDA and SQIVND (reference sequence). This CDR3 is built from 14 residues. Unmatched junction bases numbered 3, after V lost 9 bases and J lost 2 bases. The CDR3 coding sequence is TGTGCCAGCGGACTAGCGGGACTCACAGATACGCAGTATTTT. This sequence encodes CASGLAGLTDTQYF.

As DNA, the CDR3 is TGTGCCAGCAGAAACAGGTTCTTGGAGTTCGGGACTGAAGCTTTCTTT. It translates to CASRNRFLEFGTEAFF. The chain couples TRBV2 to TRBJ1-1; a possible D gene is TRBD1 (5 bases). V was pared by 6 bases and J by 5 bases, with 22 bases between. Germline V gives CDR1 SNHLY, CDR2 FYNNEI. The CDR3 has 16 residues.